This T cell receptor (beta chain) comes out of a study of tumor and adjacent non-tumor tissue in lung cancer. CDR1 DFQATT and CDR2 SNEGSKA come from the germline V gene (reference sequence). The V and J ends lost 0 bases and 7 bases respectively, with 18 bases between them. CDR3 length: 15 amino acids. Study results and caveats: In normal lung, the top 100 clones were significantly more dominant than in tumor. Shorter survival was associated with higher TCR diversity in tumors.

RNA was extracted from bulk tissue without any cell sorting. Regarding this clonotype: The antigen is unknown.

The library came from three nested PCR rounds adapted from ARM-PCR protocols. TCRdb reprocessed the multiplex PCR reads with MiXCR, giving one entry per CDR3 protein. This table has some 71,000 distinct CDR3 sequences, approximately 77% appearing once. The rearrangement links TRBV20-1 to TRBJ1-2, with a possible D match to TRBD1 (5 bases). This TCR came from a middle-aged woman with non-small cell lung cancer. The specimen sequenced was lung tumor tissue. CDR3 in amino acids: CSARDPDKGLGGYTF. As DNA, the CDR3 is TGCAGTGCTAGAGATCCGGACAAGGGGTTAGGTGGCTACACCTTC.